One sample yielded the 9 T cell receptor beta chains listed below, sequenced in a study of Graves' ophthalmopathy and Graves' hyperthyroidism. Amplification of the TCR beta CDR3 regions used RNA transcripts (as template). The workflow started with a first-round RT-PCR run with HTBI primers and then moved on to a second-round multiplex PCR. TCRdb itself ran the multiplex PCR reads through MiXCR, one entry per CDR3 protein. This table has over a million distinct CDR3 sequences, 35% to 45% appearing once. Material for sequencing was peripheral blood or thyroid tissue (not recorded which). The receptors come from an adult man with Graves' hyperthyroidism.

With regard to this clonotype: This may arise from a read error, as a much more abundant clone is one base away. V gene TRBV20-1 combines with J gene TRBJ1-5, with D maybe TRBD1 (5 bases). CDR3 size: 14 residues. Germline CDR1 reads DFQATT; CDR2 reads SNEGSKA (reference sequence). The chain's CDR3 is CSARSSGGNQTQHF. The CDR3 DNA reads as TGCAGTGCTAGATCTAGTGGGGGAAATCAGACCCAGCATTTT.

The gene calls are TRBV7-8 and TRBJ2-7, with 7 bases aligning to TRBD1. J gave up 7 bases and V 5 bases, and 5 bases lay outside the gene matches. The CDR3 has 12 residues. From germline, CDR1 is SGHVS and CDR2 FQNEAQ. The CDR3 is CASSLLDREQYF. The CDR3 nucleotides are TGTGCCAGCAGCCTCCTGGACAGGGAGCAGTACTTC.

For the CDR3, the DNA is TGTGCCACCAGTGACCCCGCCAGGGAGACTGAAGCTTTCTTT. It translates to CATSDPARETEAFF. The V call is TRBV24-1, the J call TRBJ1-1; D is perhaps TRBD1 (5 bases). The CDR3 is made up of 14 amino acids. Germline values: CDR1 KGHDR, CDR2 SFDVKD. V shed 4 bases and J shed 5 bases, with 13 bases lying between them.

This clonotype was seen a handful of times. This sequence joins TRBV28 and TRBJ1-1; D may be TRBD1 (6 bases). The CDR3 covers 13 residues. Trimming took 7 bases from V and 1 from J, leaving 10 bases between them. Per germline, CDR1 MDHEN and CDR2 SYDVKM. The CDR3 bases are TGTGCCAGCAATGGGGGCTCGAACACTGAAGCTTTCTTT. It yields the protein CASNGGSNTEAFF.

In its sample, this clonotype was seen many times. The chain recombines TRBV20-1 with TRBJ2-5; no firm D call. This CDR3 is built from 12 residues. Deletions cut 1 base from V and 3 bases from J, with 6 bases between. CDR1 is DFQATT, CDR2 SNEGSKA, per germline (reference sequence). The CDR3 DNA follows: TGCAGTGCTAGAGGGGCCAAAGAGACCCAGTACTTC. Translating gives CSARGAKETQYF.

Only a few counts were recorded for this clonotype. The CDR3 sequence: CASSTRWRETSNQPQHF. The DNA of the CDR3 is TGTGCCAGTAGTACCCGATGGAGGGAGACTAGCAATCAGCCCCAGCATTTT. J is TRBJ1-5 and V is TRBV19; D is uncertain. The CDR3 has 17 amino acids. Trimming removed 4 bases from V and 0 bases from J, with 16 bases in between. The germline V gene encodes CDR1 LNHDA and CDR2 SQIVND (reference sequence). Combining the CDR3 with reference TRBV19 and TRBJ1-5 gives the whole variable domain DGGITQSPKYLFRKEGQNVTLSCEQNLNHDAMYWYRQDPGQGLRLIYYSQIVNDFQKGDIAEGYSVSREKKESFPLTVTSAQKNPTAFYLCASSTRWRETSNQPQHFGDGTRLSIL.

The chain links TRBV10-3 to TRBJ1-5, with 9 bases lining up with TRBD1. Germline V CDR1 and CDR2: ENHRY, SYGVKD. Trimming at V came to 4 bases and at J to 5 bases, leaving 3 bases not matched to a gene. The CDR3 is 14 residues long. The CDR3 protein is CAISGQGDHQPQHF. CDR3 nucleotides: TGTGCCATCAGTGGACAGGGGGATCATCAGCCCCAGCATTTT.

This clonotype was recorded many times. This rearrangement joins TRBV11-3 to TRBJ2-7; no clear D gene. The germline V and J ends were trimmed by 10 bases and 4 bases, with 11 bases remaining between them. CDR1 and CDR2 from the germline V gene are SGHNT and YENEEA. The CDR3 is 11 residues long. DNA for the CDR3: TGTGCCAATCCCGACCGATACGAGCAGTACTTC. It codes for CANPDRYEQYF. The full variable domain, rest sourced from reference TRBV11-3 and TRBJ2-7, is EAGVVQSPRYKIIEKKQPVAFWCNPISGHNTLYWYLQNLGQGPELLIRYENEEAVDDSQLPKDRFSAERLKGVDSTLKIQPAELGDSAVYLCANPDRYEQYFGPGTRLTVT.

The chain has TRBV4-3 and TRBJ1-1; tentative D call: TRBD1 (6 bases). CDR3 length: 13 amino acids. Per the germline V gene, CDR1 is LGHNA and CDR2 is YSLEER. Trimming left V 2 bases short and J 7 bases short, with 11 bases between. The CDR3 spells CASSQLTGREAFF. CDR3 nucleotides: TGCGCCAGCAGCCAACTGACAGGACGTGAAGCTTTCTTT.